This T cell receptor (beta chain) stems from a study of cytomegalovirus exposure and HLA in healthy donors. Primers for the PCR totalled 60 Vbeta and 13 Jbeta. Clones were read by immunoSEQ multiplex PCR, and TCRdb kept only the in-frame ones, dropping some. The sample includes about 270,000 clones, about 66% seen only once; the top ten take 2% to 2.5%. The V gene end was trimmed by 5 bases and the J gene end by 6 bases; junction bases not matched to a gene: 8. Germline CDR1 is MDHEN and CDR2 is SYDVKM. The CDR3 sequence is 15 residues long. The sample taken for sequencing was PBMCs. The sequence was obtained from a female donor in good health and CMV-seronegative. This sequence joins TRBV28 and TRBJ2-3; TRBD1 matches 10 bases. The CDR3 coding sequence is TGTGCCAGCAGTCACCCGGGACAGGGGAAGGATACGCAGTATTTT. It is translated as CASSHPGQGKDTQYF.